The present TCR beta chain was sequenced within a study of blood T cell repertoires in COVID-19. Whole-study context: Some COVID-19 samples were acute and others convalescent; all came from the United States, Italy and Spain. Nucleic acid was either cDNA or gDNA, and it came from T cells, B-cell-depleted T cells, or PBMCs.

V trimming: 5 bases; J trimming: 4 bases; junction bases outside the gene matches: 3. This CDR3 has 13 residues. Germline assignment: CDR1 SGHVS and CDR2 FNYEAQ. Authors' processing steps: Amplifying reference gene primers gave estimates of nucleated cell counts. Sequencing used immunoSEQ multiplex PCR; TCRdb keeps in-frame clones, though not all of them. The V and J calls and the clone size are those of that table, but D and trimming were determined from the DNA. The sample gives some 290,000 clones, 83% of which show up once; about 4.9% is in the top ten. The sequence derives from a man in his 60s who had recovered from COVID-19. The V call is TRBV7-6, the J call TRBJ2-5, with TRBD1 matching over 8 bases. Sequences were obtained from peripheral blood. The CDR3, as DNA: TGTGCCAGCAGCCGCGACAGGGGAGAGACCCAGTACTTC. Translating it yields CASSRDRGETQYF.